A single sample is the source of the 13 T cell receptor beta chains below, sequenced in a study of blood T cell repertoires in COVID-19 (TCRdb year 2020). Receptor libraries were prepared by the immunoSEQ multiplex PCR assay. Not all clones reach the TCRdb copy of this immuneACCESS table, which keeps in-frame sequences only. Checked studies attribute under half of the gap to unresolved V genes and leave the rest unexplained. The sample table lists under 200,000 clones, more than 80% of them with a count of one. The ten biggest clones cover 0.5% to 0.65% of the sample. The sample taken for sequencing was peripheral blood. The receptors come from a man aged 50 or older with acute or convalescent COVID-19.

This clone was counted a single time. Other DNA sequences of this sample code for an identical CDR3. This chain joins TRBV5-1 and TRBJ2-1; 15 positions agree with TRBD2. The V segment lost 4 bases and the J segment 7 bases; nucleotides outside the gene matches: 9. The CDR3 is made up of 17 amino acids. Germline loops: CDR1 SGHRS, CDR2 YFSETQ. This CDR3 reads CASSPGLAGGRGNEQFF. The CDR3 nucleotides are TGCGCCAGCAGCCCGGGACTAGCGGGAGGACGGGGGAATGAGCAGTTCTTC.

The chain has TRBV28 and TRBJ2-7; TRBD1 agrees at 9 bases. Per germline, CDR1 MDHEN and CDR2 SYDVKM. After removal of 3 bases from V and 3 bases from J, the junction contained 12 bases not matched to a gene. The CDR3 is 17 amino acids. The CDR3 sequence is CASSFYTGTGLGYEQYF. CDR3 coding DNA: TGTGCCAGCAGTTTTTACACCGGGACAGGGCTAGGCTACGAGCAGTACTTC.

This sequence joins TRBV7-9 and TRBJ1-3; 8 positions agree with TRBD1. CDR3 length equals 15 residues. Germline V CDR1 and CDR2: SEHNR, FQNEAQ (reference sequence). V lost 5 bases, J lost 2 bases, and 5 bases stayed unmatched. The CDR3 protein is CASSTDRDPGNTIYF. The CDR3 DNA sequence: TGTGCCAGCAGCACGGACAGGGACCCTGGAAACACCATATATTTT.

This sequence joins TRBV3-1 (or the pseudogene TRBV3-2) and TRBJ1-2; perhaps TRBD1 as D (5 bases). V dropped 0 bases and J dropped 6 bases, with 11 bases sitting between them. The CDR3 length is 14 residues. In germline, CDR1 is LGHDT, CDR2 YNNKEL (reference sequence). CDR3: CASSQDLTVHGYTF. In DNA form, the CDR3 reads TGTGCCAGCAGCCAAGATCTGACAGTCCATGGCTACACCTTC.

The chain links TRBV7-3 to TRBJ2-3; 8 bases are shared with TRBD2. CDR1 and CDR2 from the germline V gene are SGHTA and FQGTGA. The junction had 3 bases not matched to a gene; V was cut back by 2 bases and J by 2 bases. This CDR3 spans 15 amino acids. CDR3 amino acids: CASSLFGGVTDTQYF. CDR3 sequence (DNA): TGTGCCAGCAGCTTATTCGGGGGGGTCACAGATACGCAGTATTTT.

V usage is TRBV27 and J usage is TRBJ2-3; D may be TRBD1 (6 bases). The CDR3 consists of 17 residues. Germline CDR1 reads MNHEY; CDR2 reads SMNVEV (reference sequence). V dropped 5 bases and J dropped 2 bases, with 20 bases sitting between them. CDR3 protein: CASSTAWTDKSTDTQYF. The CDR3 coding sequence is TGTGCCAGCAGTACCGCTTGGACAGACAAGTCCACAGATACGCAGTATTTT.

The chain employs TRBV5-1 and TRBJ2-5; 8 nucleotides align to TRBD2. The CDR3 has 15 residues. V shed 0 bases, J shed 1 base, and the junction held 2 bases outside the gene matches. Germline CDR1 SGHRS, CDR2 YFSETQ. CDR3 region: CASSLVGRVQETQYF. The CDR3 nucleotides are TGCGCCAGCAGCTTGGTCGGGAGGGTCCAAGAGACCCAGTACTTC.

The chain has TRBV19 and TRBJ2-3, with TRBD1 matching over 11 bases. The junction had 8 bases not matched to a gene; V was cut back by 5 bases and J by 7 bases. Germline loops: CDR1 LNHDA, CDR2 SQIVND (reference sequence). The CDR3 runs 15 residues. The CDR3 spells CASSPGTGGSYTQYF. CDR3 nucleotides: TGTGCCAGTAGTCCCGGGACAGGGGGAAGCTATACGCAGTATTTT.

The chain links TRBV7-2 to TRBJ2-3, with 12 bases aligning to TRBD2. Germline-derived CDR1 and CDR2 are SGHTA and FQGNSA. The CDR3 has 17 residues. V lost 5 bases to trimming and J lost 3 bases; unmatched junction nucleotides: 9. CDR3 bases: TGTGCCAGCAGCCCCAAGCCTAGCGGGGGGGGAACAGATACGCAGTATTTT. It specifies CASSPKPSGGGTDTQYF.

The chain joins TRBV6-2 or TRBV6-3 to TRBJ1-5; a possible D gene is TRBD1 (6 bases). The germline V gene encodes CDR1 MNHEY and CDR2 SVGEGT. V lost 4 bases and J 2 bases, leaving 12 bases between the germline ends. The CDR3 runs to 15 residues. The CDR3 loop is CASSSGQLGNQPQHF. CDR3 sequence (DNA): TGTGCCAGCAGTTCCGGACAGCTTGGCAATCAGCCCCAGCATTTT.

This clone was seen just once. The rearrangement joins TRBV6-5 to TRBJ2-3; 13 bases agree with TRBD2. The CDR3 has 15 residues. Germline values: CDR1 MNHEY, CDR2 SVGAGI. J gave up 3 bases and V 5 bases, and 2 bases lay outside the gene matches. Here the CDR3 DNA reads TGTGCCAGCAGTCCACTAGCGGGAGGGACAGATACGCAGTATTTT. Its protein is CASSPLAGGTDTQYF.

This chain connects TRBV5-1 to TRBJ1-2; D might be TRBD1 (6 bases). Trimming shortened V by 4 bases and J by 2 bases, and 12 bases separated the two germline ends. CDR3 size: 14 residues. Germline CDR1 and CDR2: SGHRS and YFSETQ. CDR3 protein: CASSVSGQNYGYTF. The CDR3 DNA is TGCGCCAGCAGCGTCTCGGGACAAAACTATGGCTACACCTTC.

The chain joins TRBV5-5 to TRBJ1-5, with 9 bases identical to TRBD1. There are 16 residues in the CDR3. Germline V CDR1 and CDR2: SGHKS, YYEKEE (reference sequence). V was clipped by 1 base and J by 0 bases; unmatched bases: 2. The DNA of the CDR3 is TGTGCCAGCAGCTTGTCGGACAGGGGTAGCAATCAGCCCCAGCATTTT. This gives the protein CASSLSDRGSNQPQHF.